Here is one T cell receptor beta chain with its context. This clonotype was recorded at least ten times. Its cognate antigen has yet to be identified. There are no base qualities to consult, and no much larger clone falls within one base. These data are taken from a study of neurological immune-mediated disorders (dated by TCRdb to about 2019). Notes on the research overall: Using UMI-based sequencing, the study compared peripheral blood TCR-beta repertoires from patients with HTLV-I-associated myelopathy (HAM/TSP), patients with multiple sclerosis, and healthy controls. Longitudinal samples, technical triplicates and paired sorted CD4+ and CD8+ T-cell subsets, alongside PBMC samples, were included among the 90 to 130 TCR-beta libraries. Technical triplicate libraries were sequenced so that the variability in frequency of each individual clone could be precisely calculated. Of the approximately 68 subjects in the cohort, some 15 were HAM/TSP patients, some 34 were multiple sclerosis patients, and some 20 were healthy controls. Study-wide findings and limitations: TCR clonal expansion was highest in HAM/TSP patients and lowest in MS patients, with MS patients falling below even healthy controls. Expanded clones from different subjects shared no identical CDR3 amino acid sequences, which suggests that TCR-beta repertoires were private in all groups.

The sample's time point label, decoded: technical triplicate 1. For the unsorted PBMC libraries, 2 million PBMCs were stored in RNAlater at -80 degrees C until RNA extraction and were used to generate the libraries. Peripheral blood was subjected to Ficoll-Hypaque density gradient centrifugation to isolate PBMCs, which were then cryopreserved in liquid nitrogen. To synthesize cDNA, template-switch 5'RACE was performed with a primer carrying a 10-nucleotide random unique molecular identifier so that each TCR transcript was tagged. Every sequencing run yielded over 170 million TCR-beta sequences covering 15-18 subjects. The RNeasy kit was used to extract total RNA. TCR-beta VDJ regions were amplified with primers for the TCR constant region and the 5'RACE anchor, using the KAPA Real-time Library Amplification kit. Sample indexes and Illumina adaptors were added in a first PCR, and a second PCR then increased library yield. The roughly 650 bp TCR product was size-selected on a 2% E-gel SizeSelection system after Ampure bead purification. Library quality was checked on a Bioanalyzer, concentration was measured with Qubit, and libraries were quantified with the Kapa Library Quantification kit before pooling. Paired-end 2 x 150 bp sequencing of the libraries was performed on an Illumina HiSeq 2500. To increase sequence diversity, about 25-31% phiX was spiked into each library pool. Per the source publication's procedure: The UMI-based MiGEC pipeline processed quality-filtered reads and removed over 80% of raw TCR sequences during error correction. VDJ genes were aligned to IMGT germline references, and each clonotype was defined by a unique CDR3 amino acid sequence together with V-J genes. Clonal expansion, Shannon diversity and CDR3 relatedness were evaluated with VDJtools (CalcPairwiseDistances, ClusterSamples), while phylogenetic trees were built in CLCbio workbench. A clone was classed as expanded if it had 8 or more unique UMIs, a cutoff based on coefficient-of-variation modelling across technical triplicates. Using fastp trimming at Q25 and MiXCR clonotype assembly, TCRdb reanalyzed the public sequencing data and kept in-frame beta chains. CDR3 protein sequences are deduplicated, and each keeps its most common genes and DNA. Here the V and J calls rest on TCRdb's processing, not on the authors' analysis. The sample table holds fewer than 45,000 distinct CDR3 sequences, of which roughly 10% were seen once. The ten largest account for roughly 4% of the sample.

Trimming costs V 1 base and J 5 bases, and their ends lie 12 bases apart. The CDR3 runs 15 amino acids, cysteine and phenylalanine included. Only the CDR3 part of the read is kept: 45 bases, read in frame from the first base. According to the germline V gene, CDR1 reads SGHTA and CDR2 reads FQGNSA. This chain joins TRBV7-2 to TRBJ2-1; the D gene could be TRBD1 or TRBD2, each one agreeing over 6 bases. The sequenced sample consisted of PBMCs. This clonotype was sampled from a man between 60 and 70 years old with HTLV-1-associated myelopathy (HAM/TSP). The CDR3 loop reads CASSLVGGADNEQFF. The nucleotide sequence reads as follows: TGTGCCAGCAGCTTAGTCGGGGGCGCGGACAATGAGCAGTTCTTC.